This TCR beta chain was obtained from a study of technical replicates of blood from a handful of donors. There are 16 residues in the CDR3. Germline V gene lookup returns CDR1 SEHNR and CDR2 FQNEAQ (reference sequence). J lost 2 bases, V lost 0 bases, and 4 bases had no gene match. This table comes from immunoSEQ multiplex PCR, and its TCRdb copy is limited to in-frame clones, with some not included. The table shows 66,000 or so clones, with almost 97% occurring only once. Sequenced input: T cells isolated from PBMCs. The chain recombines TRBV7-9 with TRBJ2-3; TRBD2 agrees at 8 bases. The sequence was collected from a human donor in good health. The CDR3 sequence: CASSLATGGYTDTQYF. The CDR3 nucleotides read TGTGCCAGCAGCTTAGCGACGGGGGGGTACACAGATACGCAGTATTTT.